The 16 T cell receptor beta chains below come from one sample, sequenced in a study of blood T cell repertoires in COVID-19. Sequencing was performed with immunoSEQ multiplex PCR; in TCRdb, only in-frame clones are kept and a portion is missing. The sample includes 390,000 or so clones, more than 70% of them seen just once. Material: peripheral blood. Source of these receptors: a woman aged 25 to 39 with COVID-19, enrolled during active disease.

This chain links TRBV11-2 with TRBJ1-4; D is uncertain. The V end lost 0 bases, the J end lost 7 bases, and 6 bases lay between the germline ends. This CDR3 spans 13 amino acids. Germline values: CDR1 SGHAT, CDR2 FQNNGV. CDR3 loop: CASSLDGLEKLFF. CDR3 bases: TGTGCCAGCAGCTTAGATGGCCTTGAAAAACTGTTTTTT.

The chain recombines TRBV5-1 with TRBJ1-2; D perhaps matches TRBD1 (6 bases). V was cut by 4 bases and J by 8 bases, with 15 bases left in between. The length of the CDR3 is 13 residues. CDR1 SGHRS and CDR2 YFSETQ come from the germline V gene. The CDR3 spells CASSPSGVGGYTF. CDR3 sequence (DNA): TGCGCCAGCAGCCCCTCAGGGGTGGGCGGCTACACCTTC.

The rearrangement joins TRBV11-2 to TRBJ2-1, with 8 bases identical to TRBD2. Germline assignment: CDR1 SGHAT and CDR2 FQNNGV. This CDR3 contains 20 residues. V gave up 0 bases and J gave up 0 bases; unmatched junction bases: 13. CDR3 sequence (DNA): TGTGCCAGCAGCTTAGATCGGGAGGGTAGGACAACCAGCTCCTACAATGAGCAGTTCTTC. Translation gives CASSLDREGRTTSSYNEQFF.

The gene calls are TRBV19 and TRBJ1-4; 7 bases line up with TRBD1. V shed 9 bases, J shed 5 bases, and the junction held 9 bases outside the gene matches. The germline V gene has CDR1 LNHDA and CDR2 SQIVND (reference sequence). The CDR3 sequence is 14 residues long. CDR3 in DNA: TGTGCCAGCCAAGGAGGAGGGGGCAATGAAAAACTGTTTTTT. Residues: CASQGGGGNEKLFF.

The genes are TRBV30 and TRBJ1-4, with 8 bases lining up with TRBD1. The CDR3 contains 13 residues. V trimming: 5 bases; J trimming: 8 bases; junction bases outside the gene matches: 7. CDR1 and CDR2 from the germline V gene are GTSNPN and SVGIG (reference sequence). CDR3 DNA: TGTGCCTGGGCGTCAGGGGGCATCGAAAAACTGTTTTTT. This gives the protein CAWASGGIEKLFF.

This rearrangement joins TRBV9 to TRBJ2-5; 8 bases map to TRBD1. The V and J ends lost 4 bases and 2 bases, in that order; junction bases with no gene match: 4. Germline-derived CDR1 and CDR2 are SGDLS and YYNGEE. The CDR3 is 14 residues long. The CDR3 protein is CASSPYRGQETQYF. Here the CDR3 DNA reads TGTGCCAGCAGCCCATACAGGGGGCAAGAGACCCAGTACTTC.

The chain joins TRBV11-2 to TRBJ1-1, with TRBD1 identical over 7 bases. The CDR3 is 13 amino acids. Germline CDR1 reads SGHAT; CDR2 reads FQNNGV. V gave up 3 bases and J gave up 8 bases; unmatched junction bases: 6. The CDR3 loop is CASSFRQGAEAFF. Written as DNA, the CDR3 is TGTGCCAGCAGCTTCAGACAGGGAGCCGAAGCTTTCTTT.

The CDR3 sequence is CASSVFRGRTDTQYF. CDR3 sequence (DNA): TGTGCCAGCAGTGTTTTTCGGGGTCGCACAGATACGCAGTATTTT. This chain uses TRBV2 with TRBJ2-3; D possibly corresponds to TRBD2 (5 bases). Per the germline V gene, CDR1 is SNHLY and CDR2 is FYNNEI. The V gene lost 4 bases and the J gene lost 1 base, with 12 bases spanning the gap. CDR3 size: 15 residues.

V usage is TRBV29-1 and J usage is TRBJ2-7; D not resolved. Germline V CDR1 and CDR2: SQVTM, ANQGSEA. This CDR3 has 13 residues. Trimming took 3 bases from V and 0 from J, leaving 9 bases between them. In DNA, the CDR3 is TGCAGCGTTGAGACTGATAGCTCCTACGAGCAGTACTTC. Translated, it gives CSVETDSSYEQYF.

The CDR3 DNA reads as TGTGCCAGCAAAGGGACTAGCGGAGAGACCCAGTACTTC. As protein: CASKGTSGETQYF. V gene TRBV2 combines with J gene TRBJ2-5; TRBD2 matches at 11 bases. CDR3 size: 13 residues. Per germline, CDR1 SNHLY and CDR2 FYNNEI. V dropped 7 bases and J dropped 4; count of bases not matched to a gene: 2.

The chain uses TRBV28 and TRBJ1-2, with D perhaps TRBD1 (6 bases). V was pared by 1 base and J by 3 bases, with 9 bases between. The CDR3 contains 14 residues. The germline V gene encodes CDR1 MDHEN and CDR2 SYDVKM. Written as DNA, the CDR3 is TGTGCCAGCAGTTTATTAAACAGGGACTATGGCTACACCTTC. It specifies CASSLLNRDYGYTF.

This rearrangement joins TRBV5-3 to TRBJ2-1; 11 bases align to TRBD2. TRBV5-3 counts as an open reading frame of uncertain function. V was pared by 1 base and J by 8 bases, with 8 bases of the junction left unmatched. The CDR3 is made up of 16 amino acids. The CDR3 loop reads CARSLLSSGRAHEQFF. As DNA, the CDR3 is TGTGCCAGAAGCTTGCTCAGTAGCGGGAGGGCCCATGAGCAGTTCTTC.

This clone was observed a handful of times. The CDR3 nucleotides read TGTGCCAGCAGCATGGACAGGGGATACACTGAAGCTTTCTTT. Translation: CASSMDRGYTEAFF. J is TRBJ1-1 and V is TRBV7-8, with TRBD1 matching 9 bases. V gave up 5 bases and J gave up 3 bases; unmatched junction bases: 4. This CDR3 region has 14 residues. Germline loops: CDR1 SGHVS, CDR2 FQNEAQ.

The CDR3 loop reads CASTGSRSYNEQFF. CDR3 nucleotide sequence: TGTGCCAGCACTGGGAGTCGGTCCTACAATGAGCAGTTCTTC. This chain links TRBV28 with TRBJ2-1; a possible D gene is TRBD2 (5 bases). V dropped 7 bases and J dropped 1 base, with 11 bases sitting between them. CDR3 size: 14 residues. Germline-derived CDR1 and CDR2 are MDHEN and SYDVKM. The variable domain in full, completed from reference TRBV28 and TRBJ2-1, reads DVKVTQSSRYLVKRTGEKVFLECVQDMDHENMFWYRQDPGLGLRLIYFSYDVKMKEKGDIPEGYSVSREKKERFSLILESASTNQTSMYLCASTGSRSYNEQFFGPGTRLTVL.

This chain uses TRBV7-9 with TRBJ2-2; the match to TRBD2 covers 11 bases. Unmatched junction bases numbered 4, after V lost 4 bases and J lost 3 bases. CDR3 length: 16 residues. Germline V CDR1 and CDR2: SEHNR, FQNEAQ (reference sequence). The CDR3 here is CASSSRTSGYTGELFF. CDR3 nucleotide sequence: TGTGCCAGCAGCTCCCGGACTAGCGGGTACACCGGGGAGCTGTTTTTT.

The chain uses TRBV6-4 and TRBJ1-1; D not resolved. This CDR3 is 13 amino acids long. The germline CDR1 and CDR2 sequences are MRHNA and SNTAGT. V was clipped by 6 bases and J by 1 base, with 9 bases between them. CDR3 sequence reads: CASRPSRNTEAFF. The DNA for the CDR3 is TGTGCCAGCAGGCCGAGTAGGAACACTGAAGCTTTCTTT.